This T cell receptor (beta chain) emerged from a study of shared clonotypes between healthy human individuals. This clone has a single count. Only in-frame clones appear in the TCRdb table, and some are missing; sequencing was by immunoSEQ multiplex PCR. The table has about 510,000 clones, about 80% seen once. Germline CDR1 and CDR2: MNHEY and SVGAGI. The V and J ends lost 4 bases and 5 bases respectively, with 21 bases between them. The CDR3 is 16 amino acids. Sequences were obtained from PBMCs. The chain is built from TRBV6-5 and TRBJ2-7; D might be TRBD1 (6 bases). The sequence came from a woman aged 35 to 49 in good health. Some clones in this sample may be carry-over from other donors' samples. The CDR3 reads CASSFGYREILDEQYF. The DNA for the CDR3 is TGTGCCAGCAGTTTCGGATACAGGGAGATACTCGACGAGCAGTACTTC.